This TCR beta chain stems from a study of blood T cell repertoires in COVID-19. The wider study: Acute-phase and convalescent COVID-19 samples originated in the United States, Italy and Spain. PBMCs, B-cell-depleted T cells, or T cells were the source of the cDNA or gDNA that made up the material.

Measured with immunoSEQ multiplex PCR; TCRdb has only the in-frame clones, and not every one. This table holds 110,000 or so clones, approximately 80% found once. Germline CDR1 and CDR2: LNHDA and SQIVND (reference sequence). Trimming removed 5 bases at V and 7 bases at J, with 14 bases between. The CDR3 runs to 13 residues. Sequencing used peripheral blood. The sequence was obtained from a human donor in a cohort sampled during active COVID-19. The chain links TRBV19 to TRBJ1-2; D possibly corresponds to TRBD1 (6 bases). In DNA form, the CDR3 reads TGTGCCAGTAGTCCGGGACAACTTCTTGGCTACACCTTC. Translated, it gives CASSPGQLLGYTF. Full variable domain (outside the CDR3, taken from reference TRBV19 and TRBJ1-2): DGGITQSPKYLFRKEGQNVTLSCEQNLNHDAMYWYRQDPGQGLRLIYYSQIVNDFQKGDIAEGYSVSREKKESFPLTVTSAQKNPTAFYLCASSPGQLLGYTFGSGTRLTVV.